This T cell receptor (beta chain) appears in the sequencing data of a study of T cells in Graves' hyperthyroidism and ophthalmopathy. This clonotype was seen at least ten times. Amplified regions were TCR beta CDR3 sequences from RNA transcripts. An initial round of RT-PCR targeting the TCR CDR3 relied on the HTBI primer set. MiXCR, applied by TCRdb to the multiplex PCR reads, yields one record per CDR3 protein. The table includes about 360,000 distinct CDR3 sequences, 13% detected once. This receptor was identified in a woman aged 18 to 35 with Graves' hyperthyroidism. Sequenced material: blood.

For the CDR3, the DNA is TGCGCCAGCAGCCCGGGACAGCAGCGGTCACCCCTCCACTTT. This sequence encodes CASSPGQQRSPLHF. The V call is TRBV5-1, the J call TRBJ1-6; 7 bases map to TRBD1. The CDR3 covers 14 residues. With 4 bases clipped from V and 10 bases from J, the junction kept 8 bases outside the gene matches. Germline loops: CDR1 SGHRS, CDR2 YFSETQ. Full variable domain (missing parts from reference TRBV5-1 and TRBJ1-6): KAGVTQTPRYLIKTRGQQVTLSCSPISGHRSVSWYQQTPGQGLQFLFEYFSETQRNKGNFPGRFSGRQFSNSRSEMNVSTLELGDSALYLCASSPGQQRSPLHFGNGTRLTVT.